These 13 T cell receptor beta chains came from one sample sequenced in a study of blood T cell repertoires in COVID-19. The table came from immunoSEQ multiplex PCR; TCRdb's copy has only in-frame clones and leaves some out. The table includes under 250,000 clones, about 84% detected once. Material for sequencing was peripheral blood. Every receptor here comes from a woman aged 80 or older with acute or convalescent COVID-19.

In this sample, this clone turned up once. The V and J genes are TRBV4-1 and TRBJ2-7; 9 nucleotides line up with TRBD2. CDR1 is MGHRA, CDR2 YSYEKL, per germline. The V gene end was trimmed by 1 base and the J gene end by 2 bases; junction bases not matched to a gene: 9. The CDR3 is made up of 17 amino acids. Here the CDR3 DNA reads TGCGCCAGCAGCCAAGTGGCTAGCGGGACCCCAACCTACGAGCAGTACTTC. Its protein product is CASSQVASGTPTYEQYF.

The chain couples TRBV11-1 to TRBJ2-7, with D possibly TRBD1 on 6 matching bases. V was pared by 4 bases and J by 4 bases, with 14 bases between. The CDR3 extends over 14 amino acids. Germline V gene data show CDR1 as SGHAT and CDR2 as FQDESV (reference sequence). The CDR3 sequence: CASSSLQGGYEQYF. CDR3 sequence (DNA): TGTGCCAGCAGCTCGCTACAGGGCGGGTACGAGCAGTACTTC.

In nucleotides, the CDR3 is TGTGCCAGTAGTATGTTCCAGCAGGTTAACTATGGCTACACCTTC. Its translation: CASSMFQQVNYGYTF. This rearrangement joins TRBV19 to TRBJ1-2; D is uncertain. The V and J ends lost 3 bases and 1 base respectively, with 12 bases between them. Germline CDR1 and CDR2: LNHDA and SQIVND (reference sequence). The CDR3 sequence is 15 residues long.

Only a few counts were recorded for this clone. This chain links TRBV5-1 with TRBJ1-4; D possibly corresponds to TRBD1 (5 bases). From germline, CDR1 is SGHRS and CDR2 YFSETQ. V shed 4 bases and J shed 4 bases, with 11 bases lying between them. The CDR3 runs 14 residues. This CDR3 reads CASSPLGGNEKLFF. Written as DNA, the CDR3 is TGCGCCAGCAGCCCTCTGGGGGGTAATGAAAAACTGTTTTTT.

This clone has only one observation. The sample contains more than one DNA sequence encoding this CDR3. The V and J genes are TRBV7-2 and TRBJ1-1, with 9 bases that match TRBD1. The junction had 4 bases not matched to a gene; V was cut back by 4 bases and J by 4 bases. Germline V gives CDR1 SGHTA, CDR2 FQGNSA. This CDR3 has 14 amino acids. The CDR3 DNA follows: TGTGCCAGCAGCTCGACAGGGGGTGGCACTGAAGCTTTCTTT. Amino acid sequence: CASSSTGGGTEAFF.

The genes are TRBV11-2 and TRBJ2-7; 7 nucleotides line up with TRBD2. There are 14 residues in the CDR3. The ends lost 4 bases at V and 7 bases at J; junction bases unmatched: 10. Germline-derived CDR1 and CDR2 are SGHAT and FQNNGV. The CDR3 nucleotides are TGTGCCAGCAGCTCGGAGGGAGGGCCGGGGGAGCAGTACTTC. It codes for CASSSEGGPGEQYF.

The V gene is TRBV4-1, the J gene TRBJ1-2; D gene ambiguous. V dropped 0 bases and J dropped 6 bases, with 14 bases sitting between them. The CDR3 loop spans 15 amino acids. CDR1 is MGHRA, CDR2 YSYEKL, per germline. In DNA, the CDR3 is TGCGCCAGCAGCCAAGATCCCCAGGAAACGGATGGCTACACCTTC. Its translation: CASSQDPQETDGYTF.

The chain employs TRBV4-2 and TRBJ1-4; D perhaps matches TRBD1 (6 bases). This CDR3 is 14 amino acids long. Germline loops: CDR1 LGHNA, CDR2 YNFKEQ. Trimming left V 1 base short and J 8 bases short, with 11 bases between. For the CDR3, the DNA is TGTGCCAGCAGCCAAGCACGGCAGGGGGAAAAACTGTTTTTT. It encodes CASSQARQGEKLFF.

Here the CDR3 DNA reads TGCGCCACCCGGACAGGGCCGCTAAATACTAACTATGGCTACACCTTC. It translates to CATRTGPLNTNYGYTF. This chain uses TRBV5-1 with TRBJ1-2; 8 nucleotides line up with TRBD1. J was trimmed by 0 bases and V by 9 bases; bases with no gene match: 13. Germline V gene sequence: CDR1 SGHRS, CDR2 YFSETQ. The CDR3 length is 16 residues.

The V and J genes are TRBV14 and TRBJ2-7; D is possibly TRBD1 (6 bases). Germline V gene lookup returns CDR1 SGHDN and CDR2 FVKESK. CDR3 length: 13 residues. V gave up 1 base and J gave up 7 bases, with 11 bases separating them. The CDR3: CASSQASQGEQYF. For the CDR3, the DNA is TGTGCCAGCAGCCAAGCTTCCCAGGGGGAGCAGTACTTC.

The chain couples TRBV12-1 to TRBJ2-3; TRBD2, the table's D call, was not compared with the DNA. TRBV12-1 is assigned pseudogene status. This CDR3 is 18 amino acids long. The DNA of the CDR3 is TGTGCCAGCACCTACAGCGAGGAGGGAGGAGGGGGCACAGATACGCAGTATTTT. It yields the protein CASTYSEEGGGGTDTQYF.

V gene TRBV6-6 combines with J gene TRBJ2-7; D uncertain. The CDR3 is 10 residues long. Trimming shortened V by 6 bases and J by 4 bases, and 4 bases separated the two germline ends. Germline V CDR1 and CDR2: MNHNY, SVGAGI (reference sequence). CDR3 region: CASRQYEQYF. In nucleotides, the CDR3 is TGTGCCAGCAGACAATACGAGCAGTACTTC.

The chain combines TRBV10-3 with TRBJ2-5; 8 nucleotides align to TRBD2. Germline CDR1 is ENHRY and CDR2 is SYGVKD. V dropped 0 bases and J dropped 2; count of bases not matched to a gene: 5. CDR3 length: 16 residues. CDR3 DNA sequence: TGTGCCATCAGTGAGTCCACAACTAGCGGACAAGAGACCCAGTACTTC. It codes for CAISESTTSGQETQYF.